This entry concerns a single TCR beta chain. This receptor's antigen is unknown. Qualities for individual bases were not recorded, and no much larger clone is one base off. The data are from a study of shared clonotypes between healthy human individuals (TCRdb year 2020). With regard to the full study: A few men and two women, aged 18 to 49 years, made up the cohort. Libraries were prepared and TCR repertoires were sequenced by different laboratories using diverse techniques, in order to increase sequencing depth and limit assay-specific biases. Between about 0.94 and 10 billion PBMCs per donor were obtained by leukapheresis. To estimate repertoire size and how much clonotypes are shared between individuals, the study performed deep sequencing of blood TCR repertoires from a few healthy adults. For each donor, CD4 naive and CD4 memory were each given three plates, CD8 naive was given two plates, and CD8 memory was given one plate.

The donors were healthy, HIV-negative adults who had no recently reported acute infections or vaccinations. Every donor was a Caucasian adult residing in Nashville, Tennessee, USA. CD4+ T cells were enriched through magnetic negative selection, after which naive cells were positively selected on CD45RA and the remaining negative fraction served as the memory subset. Blood was collected by leukapheresis, and PBMCs were isolated by Ficoll-Histopaque density gradient centrifugation and then cryopreserved in liquid nitrogen vapor phase. Purity and quantity of every magnetically sorted T cell population were checked by analytical flow cytometry. From each sorted fraction, genomic DNA was isolated and quantified by UV absorbance on a Nanodrop 2000c. General study outcomes and caveats: Incomplete sequencing was indicated by rarefaction of sorted-subset datasets, despite the large sequencing depth. Naive subsets generally had larger estimated clonotype richness than memory subsets did. Because the study included only a small number of donors, the genetic and exposure-history diversity represented was limited. Pairwise subsampling led to the expectation that sequencing depth would affect the degree of clonotype sharing among donors. When a few donors were compared, the shared fraction of clonotypes was around 5% for naive CD4, roughly 3.4% for naive CD8, 2.3% for memory CD4, and 0.4% for memory CD8. Sampling was limited to blood, and TCR repertoires in tissue likely differ from TCR repertoires in blood. Higher generation probabilities were observed for clonotypes shared by all four sorted-subset donors than for non-shared clonotypes.

Using the deep immunoSEQ assay, multiplex PCR amplified TCR CDR3 regions from genomic DNA. Genomic DNA extracted from each cell subset was distributed evenly over all wells of several immunoSEQ 96-well plates, and each plate served as one replicate. Each replicate PCR for sorted subsets received roughly 0.2 ug genomic DNA, equal to 30,000 or so T cell genomes. The purified libraries were quantified using a Qubit 3.0 fluorometer, sized with a Bioanalyzer 2100, and then quantified again using the KAPA Library Quantification kit. Every immunoSEQ 96-well plate was sequenced on a dedicated single-read 150-cycle Illumina NextSeq 550 flow cell. The source study handled its data this way. Because only junctional sequences without quality scores were contained in the immunoSEQ output, filtering matching that applied to full-length reads could not be performed. To assign V/J genes and CDR3, sequences were annotated using PyIR, a Python wrapper for IgBLAST v1.9, with IMGT germline references. Reads were removed for weak V/J assignments (E-value above 1e-6), missing CDR3, stop codons, out-of-frame junctions, or ambiguous translated residues. V3J clonotypes were defined by identical inferred V gene, J gene, and CDR3 amino acid sequence. Percentage overlap between repertoires was computed as shared unique clonotypes divided by the size of the smaller repertoire. RTK rarefaction, the Chao1 estimator, and Recon v2.1 estimates of unobserved clonotypes were used to assess repertoire richness. OLGA was used to compute generation probabilities for all TCRbeta clonotypes that the gDNA method yielded from a handful of donors. Here the immuneACCESS table is served through TCRdb, limited to in-frame sequences with V and J called. Missing clones are a known gap in these copies; in checked studies unresolved V genes cover under half, and the rest lacks a known reason. That table supplies the V and J calls and clone size; D and trimming were determined from the DNA. The sample table contains 1 million to 1.2 million clones; only one count was recorded for approximately 75% of them. The ten most abundant clones make up 0.89% of the sample.

V is clipped by 2 bases and J by 4 bases, and the sequence between their germline boundaries is 11 bases long. There are 14 amino acids in the CDR3, from cysteine to phenylalanine inclusive. Kept here is only the CDR3 DNA, which spans 42 bases and is read in frame from base 1. CDR1 is given as KGHSH and CDR2 as LQKENI, both from the germline V gene. The sequence derives from a man in his late teens or twenties in good health. Some clones in this sample may be carry-over from other donors' samples. The receptor chain draws on TRBV18 and TRBJ1-1, and TRBD1 may be the D gene, going by 6 matching bases. The sample was memory CD4+ T cells from PBMCs. The intended sense of this specimen's cell subset or site label: CD45RA-negative fraction. In nucleotide form, the sequence is TGTGCCAGCTCACCATGGGGGCTCCGCACTGAAGCTTTCTTT. Its protein is CASSPWGLRTEAFF.